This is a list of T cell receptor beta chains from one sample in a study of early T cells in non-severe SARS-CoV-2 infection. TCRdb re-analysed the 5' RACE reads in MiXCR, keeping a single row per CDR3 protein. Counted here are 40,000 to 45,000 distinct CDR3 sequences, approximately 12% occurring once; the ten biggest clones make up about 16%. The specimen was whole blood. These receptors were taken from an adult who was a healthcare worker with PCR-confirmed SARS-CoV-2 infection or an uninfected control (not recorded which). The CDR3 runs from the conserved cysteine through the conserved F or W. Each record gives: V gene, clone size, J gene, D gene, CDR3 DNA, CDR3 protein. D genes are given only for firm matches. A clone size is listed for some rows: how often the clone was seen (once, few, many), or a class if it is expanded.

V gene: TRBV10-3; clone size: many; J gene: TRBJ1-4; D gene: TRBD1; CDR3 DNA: TGTGCCATCAGTGAGTCGACAGGGAGGGAAAAACTGTTTTTT; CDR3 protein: CAISESTGREKLFF
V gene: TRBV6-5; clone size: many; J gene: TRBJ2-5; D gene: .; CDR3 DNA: TGTGCCAGCAGCTTGGACAGACAAGAGACCCAGTACTTC; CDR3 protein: CASSLDRQETQYF
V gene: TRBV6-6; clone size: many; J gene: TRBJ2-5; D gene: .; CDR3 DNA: TGTGCCAGCATAATACAGGGAACTCAGTACTTC; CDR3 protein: CASIIQGTQYF
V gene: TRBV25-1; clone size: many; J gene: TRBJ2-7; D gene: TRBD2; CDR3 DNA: TGTGCCAGCAGTACTAGCGGGTTCGGTGAGCAGTACTTC; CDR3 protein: CASSTSGFGEQYF
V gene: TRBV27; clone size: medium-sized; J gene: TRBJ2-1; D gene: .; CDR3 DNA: TGTGCCAGCAGTTTAGCGGGTCCTGCCTACAATGAGCAGTTCTTC; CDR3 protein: CASSLAGPAYNEQFF
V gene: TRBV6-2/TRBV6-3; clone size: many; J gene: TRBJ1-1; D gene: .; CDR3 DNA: TGTGCCAGCAGTAAAACACGGAACACTGAAGCTTTCTTT; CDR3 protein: CASSKTRNTEAFF
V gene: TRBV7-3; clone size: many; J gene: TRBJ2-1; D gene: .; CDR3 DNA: TGTGCCAGCAGCTCCACTGCGGGCGAGCGCTACAATGAGCAGTTCTTC; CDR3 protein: CASSSTAGERYNEQFF
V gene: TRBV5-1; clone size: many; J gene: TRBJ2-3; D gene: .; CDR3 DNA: TGCGCCAGCAGCCTGGCGTCTAGCCCCACAGATACGCAGTATTTT; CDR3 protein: CASSLASSPTDTQYF
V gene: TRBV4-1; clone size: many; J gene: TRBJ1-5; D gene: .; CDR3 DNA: TGCGCCAGCAGCCAGGACCGCAGGGGCCAGCCCCAGCATTTT; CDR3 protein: CASSQDRRGQPQHF
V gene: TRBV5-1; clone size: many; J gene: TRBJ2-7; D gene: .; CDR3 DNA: TGCGCCAGCAGCTTGTCCGGAACCTACGAGCAGTACTTC; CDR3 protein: CASSLSGTYEQYF
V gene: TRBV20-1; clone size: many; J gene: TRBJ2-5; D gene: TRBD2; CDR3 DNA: TGCAGTGCCTTCCCACCAAAAAGCGGGGCGGGGGAGACCCAGTACTTC; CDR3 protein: CSAFPPKSGAGETQYF
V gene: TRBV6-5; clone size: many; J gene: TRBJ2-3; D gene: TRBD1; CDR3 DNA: TGTGCCAGCAGTGGGACAGGGCACACAGATACGCAGTATTTT; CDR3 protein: CASSGTGHTDTQYF
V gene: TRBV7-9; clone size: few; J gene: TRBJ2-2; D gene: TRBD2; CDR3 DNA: TGTGCCAGCAGCTCAAGACTAGCGGGAGGCACCGGGGAGCTGTTTTTT; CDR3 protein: CASSSRLAGGTGELFF
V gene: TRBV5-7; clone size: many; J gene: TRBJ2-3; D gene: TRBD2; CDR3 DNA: TGTGCCAGCAGCGTACCGGGACTAGCGGGAGGCCACGCAGATACGCAGTATTTT; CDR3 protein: CASSVPGLAGGHADTQYF
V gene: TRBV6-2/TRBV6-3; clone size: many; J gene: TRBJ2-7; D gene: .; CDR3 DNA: TGTGCCAGCAGTCGCCGAGGACAGCCCTACGAGCAGTACTTC; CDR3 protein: CASSRRGQPYEQYF
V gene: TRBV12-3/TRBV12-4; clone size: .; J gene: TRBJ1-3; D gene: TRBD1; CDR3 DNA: TGTGCCAGCACCCCTACAGGGGCCACAGACACCATATATTTT; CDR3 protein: CASTPTGATDTIYF
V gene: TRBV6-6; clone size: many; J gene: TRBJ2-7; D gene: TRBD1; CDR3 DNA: TGTGCCAGCAGCTCCCAAGCCCCGACCGGGACAGCCTACTCCTACGAGCAGTACTTC; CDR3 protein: CASSSQAPTGTAYSYEQYF
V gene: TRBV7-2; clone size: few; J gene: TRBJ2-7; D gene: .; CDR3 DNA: TGTGCCAGCAGCTTCTTCACAGGGAGAACGACCTACGAGCAGTACTTC; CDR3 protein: CASSFFTGRTTYEQYF
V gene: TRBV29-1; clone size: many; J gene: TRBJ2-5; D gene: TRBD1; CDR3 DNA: TGCAGCGCCGGTCAGGGGGCTGGGGAGACCCAGTACTTC; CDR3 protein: CSAGQGAGETQYF
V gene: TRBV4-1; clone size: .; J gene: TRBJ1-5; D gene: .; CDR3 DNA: TGCGCCAGCAGCCATCTAGGGCAGCCCCAGCATTTT; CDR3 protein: CASSHLGQPQHF
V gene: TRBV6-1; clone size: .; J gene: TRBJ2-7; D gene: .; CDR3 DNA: TGTGCCAGCATACTGGACAGTTTTCCTTACGAGCAGTACTTC; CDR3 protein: CASILDSFPYEQYF
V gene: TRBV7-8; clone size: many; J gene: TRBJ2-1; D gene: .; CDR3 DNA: TGTGCCAGCAGCCCCCGGATCTACAATGAGCAGTTCTTC; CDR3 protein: CASSPRIYNEQFF
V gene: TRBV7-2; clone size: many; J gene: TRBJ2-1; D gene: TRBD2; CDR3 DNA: TGTGCCAGCAGCTCCCAACGGTCTAGCGGGAGGTTCTACAATGAGCAGTTCTTC; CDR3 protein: CASSSQRSSGRFYNEQFF
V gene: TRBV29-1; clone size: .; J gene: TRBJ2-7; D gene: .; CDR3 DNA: TGCAGCGTTGAAGGGACAAACTACGAGCAGTACTTC; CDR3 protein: CSVEGTNYEQYF
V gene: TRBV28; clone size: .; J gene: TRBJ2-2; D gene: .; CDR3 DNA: TGTGCCAGCAGTACCAGGACAGCGAACACCGGGGAGCTGTTTTTT; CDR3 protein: CASSTRTANTGELFF
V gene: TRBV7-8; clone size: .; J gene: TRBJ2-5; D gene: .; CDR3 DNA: TGTGCCAGCAGCTCCCGGGAACCCCGGGGGGAGACCCAGTACTTC; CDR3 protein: CASSSREPRGETQYF
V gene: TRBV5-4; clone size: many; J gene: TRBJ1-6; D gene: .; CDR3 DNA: TGTGCCAGCAGCCTCGTTATTGATCCTAGTTCACCCCTCCACTTT; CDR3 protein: CASSLVIDPSSPLHF
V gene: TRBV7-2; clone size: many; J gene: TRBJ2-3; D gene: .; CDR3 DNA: TGTGCCAGCAGCTTAGCATATTCGGGGTCGTCTAGCACAGATACGCAGTATTTT; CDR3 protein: CASSLAYSGSSSTDTQYF
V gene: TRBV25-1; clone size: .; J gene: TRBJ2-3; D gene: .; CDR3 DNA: TGTGCCAGCAGACGCACAGATACGCAGTATTTT; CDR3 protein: CASRRTDTQYF
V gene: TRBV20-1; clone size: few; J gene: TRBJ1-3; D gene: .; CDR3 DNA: TGCAGTGCTAGAGATCGCAACTCTGGAAACACCATATATTTT; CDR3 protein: CSARDRNSGNTIYF
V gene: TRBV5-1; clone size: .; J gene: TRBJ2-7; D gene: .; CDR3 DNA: TGCGCCAGCAGCTTGGGGGGAGCGGACGAGCAGTACTTC; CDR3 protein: CASSLGGADEQYF
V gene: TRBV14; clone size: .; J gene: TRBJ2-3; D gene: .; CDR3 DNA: TGTGCCAGCAGCCAAGTGTCCGCCGGAGATACGCAGTATTTT; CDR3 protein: CASSQVSAGDTQYF
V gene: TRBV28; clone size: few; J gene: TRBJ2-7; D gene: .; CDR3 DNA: TGTGCCAGCAGTTACCCCTCCCCGGGACATATCACTTACGAGCAGTACTTC; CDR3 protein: CASSYPSPGHITYEQYF
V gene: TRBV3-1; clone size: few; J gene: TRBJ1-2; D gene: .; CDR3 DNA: TGTGCCAGCAGCCAAAATCAGGGTGGCTACACCTTC; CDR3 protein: CASSQNQGGYTF
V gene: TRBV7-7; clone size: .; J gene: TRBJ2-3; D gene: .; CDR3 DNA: TGTGCTAGCAGCCCCCTTTTAACCCCAGATACGCAGTATTTT; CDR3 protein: CASSPLLTPDTQYF
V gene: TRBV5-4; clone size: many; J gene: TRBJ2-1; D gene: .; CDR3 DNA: TGTGCCAGCAGCTTGGAGGCGGGTGAGCAGTTCTTC; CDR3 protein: CASSLEAGEQFF
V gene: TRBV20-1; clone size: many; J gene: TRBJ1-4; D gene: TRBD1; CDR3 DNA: TGCAGTGCCTCAGACAGGGGTAATGAAAAACTGTTTTTT; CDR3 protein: CSASDRGNEKLFF
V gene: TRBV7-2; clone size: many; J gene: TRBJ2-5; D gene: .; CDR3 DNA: TGTGCCAGCAGCTTAGCGCCTAGCGAGACCCAGTACTTC; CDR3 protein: CASSLAPSETQYF
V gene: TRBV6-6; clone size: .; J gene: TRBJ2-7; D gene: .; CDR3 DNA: TGTGCCAGCACCGGTGGCAGTTCTCTCTACGAGCAGTACTTC; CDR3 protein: CASTGGSSLYEQYF
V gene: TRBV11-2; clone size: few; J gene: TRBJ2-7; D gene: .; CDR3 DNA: TGTGCCAGCAGCTTATCGTCGGACTCTGCCTACGAGCAGTACTTC; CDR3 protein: CASSLSSDSAYEQYF
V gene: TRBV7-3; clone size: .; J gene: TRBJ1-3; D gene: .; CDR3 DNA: TGTGCCAGCAGCCCGGAACTGAGATACACCATATATTTT; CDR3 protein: CASSPELRYTIYF
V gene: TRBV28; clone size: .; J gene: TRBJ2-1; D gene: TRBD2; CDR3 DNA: TGTGCCAGCACCGGGGGGTCAAATGAGCAGTTCTTC; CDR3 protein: CASTGGSNEQFF
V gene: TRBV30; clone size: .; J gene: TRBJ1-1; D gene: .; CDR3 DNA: TGTGCCTGGGGGGGGACGGGGAACACTGAAGCTTTCTTT; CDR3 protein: CAWGGTGNTEAFF
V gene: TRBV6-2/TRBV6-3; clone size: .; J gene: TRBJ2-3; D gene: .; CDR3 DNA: TGTGCCAGCAGTTACTCCCTGGGGGACACAGATACGCAGTATTTT; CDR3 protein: CASSYSLGDTDTQYF
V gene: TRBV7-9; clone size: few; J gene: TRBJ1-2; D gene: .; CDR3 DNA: TGTGCCAGCAGCTTACCTAGCGGCGGTGGCTACACCTTC; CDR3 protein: CASSLPSGGGYTF
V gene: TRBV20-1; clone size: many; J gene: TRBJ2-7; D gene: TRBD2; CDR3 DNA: TGCAGTGCAAGGGGACTAGACTACGAGCAGTACTTC; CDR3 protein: CSARGLDYEQYF
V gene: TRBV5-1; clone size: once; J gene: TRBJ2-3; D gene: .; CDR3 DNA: TGCGCCAGCAGCTTCGACAGCCACACAGATACGCAGTATTTT; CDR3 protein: CASSFDSHTDTQYF
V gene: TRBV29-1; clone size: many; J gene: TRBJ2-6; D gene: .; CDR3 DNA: TGCAGCGCCTCTGGGGCCAACGTCCTGACTTTC; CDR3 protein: CSASGANVLTF
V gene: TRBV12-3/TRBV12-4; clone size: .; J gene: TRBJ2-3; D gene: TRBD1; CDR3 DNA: TGTGCCAGCAGTTGGACAGGGAAAGATACGCAGTATTTT; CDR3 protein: CASSWTGKDTQYF